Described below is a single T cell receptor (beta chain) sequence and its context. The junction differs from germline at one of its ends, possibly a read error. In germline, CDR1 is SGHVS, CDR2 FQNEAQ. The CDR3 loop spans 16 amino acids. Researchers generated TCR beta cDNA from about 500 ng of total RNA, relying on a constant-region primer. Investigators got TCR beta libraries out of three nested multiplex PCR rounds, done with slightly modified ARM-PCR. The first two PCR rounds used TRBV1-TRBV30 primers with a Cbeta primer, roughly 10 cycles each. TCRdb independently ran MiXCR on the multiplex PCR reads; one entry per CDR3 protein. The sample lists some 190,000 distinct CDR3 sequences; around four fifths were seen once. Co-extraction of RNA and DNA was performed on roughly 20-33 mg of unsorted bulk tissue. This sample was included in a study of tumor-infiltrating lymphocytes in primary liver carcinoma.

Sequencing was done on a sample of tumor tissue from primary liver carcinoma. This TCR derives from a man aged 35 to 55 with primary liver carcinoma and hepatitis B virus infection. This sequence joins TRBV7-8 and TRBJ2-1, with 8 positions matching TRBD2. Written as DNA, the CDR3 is TGTGCCAGTAGCTATCTAACGGGAGGGTCCTACAATGAGCAGTTCTTC. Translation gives CASSYLTGGSYNEQFF.